This T cell receptor beta chain derives from a study of cytomegalovirus exposure and HLA in healthy donors. Whole-study findings and limits: In vitro assays verified that three CMV-associated chains recognized CMV antigens specifically.

Remarks on this clone: Its cognate antigen is unknown.

There are 14 residues in the CDR3. Looked up from germline, CDR1 is SGHRS and CDR2 is YFSETQ. Trimming took 7 bases from V and 4 from J, leaving 16 bases between them. The PCR was carried out with 60 Vbeta primers and 13 Jbeta primers. The method was immunoSEQ multiplex PCR; TCRdb's version includes in-frame clones alone and lacks a portion of them. In the table there are a few hundred thousand clones, almost 85% of which are singletons. The chain is built from TRBV5-1 and TRBJ2-3; possibly TRBD2 for D (7 bases). Sequenced sample: PBMCs. This clonotype originated in a middle-aged woman in good health and CMV-seronegative. CDR3 region: CASFGGTMADTQYF. Here the CDR3 DNA reads TGCGCCAGCTTCGGGGGGACAATGGCAGATACGCAGTATTTT.